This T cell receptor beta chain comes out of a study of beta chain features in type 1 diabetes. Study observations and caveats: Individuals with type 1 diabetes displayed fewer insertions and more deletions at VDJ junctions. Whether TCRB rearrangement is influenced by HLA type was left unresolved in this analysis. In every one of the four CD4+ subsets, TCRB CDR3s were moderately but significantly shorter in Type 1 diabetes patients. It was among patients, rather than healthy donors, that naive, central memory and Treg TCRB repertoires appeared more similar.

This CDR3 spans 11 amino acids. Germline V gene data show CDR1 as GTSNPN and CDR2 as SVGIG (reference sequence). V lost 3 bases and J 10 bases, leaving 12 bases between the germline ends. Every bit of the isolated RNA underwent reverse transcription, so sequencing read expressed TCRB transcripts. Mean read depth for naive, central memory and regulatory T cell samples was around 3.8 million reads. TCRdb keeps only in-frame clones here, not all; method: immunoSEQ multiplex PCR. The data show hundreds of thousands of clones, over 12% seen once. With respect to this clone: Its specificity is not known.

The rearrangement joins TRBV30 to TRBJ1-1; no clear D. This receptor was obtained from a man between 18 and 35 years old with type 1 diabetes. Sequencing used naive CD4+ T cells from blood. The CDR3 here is CAWRFDERAFF. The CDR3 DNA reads TGTGCCTGGAGGTTCGACGAGCGAGCTTTCTTT.